Presented here are 11 T cell receptor beta chains from one specimen sequenced in a study of cytomegalovirus exposure and HLA in healthy donors. PCR was performed using 60 Vbeta and 13 Jbeta primers. Using immunoSEQ multiplex PCR, the repertoire was profiled, and TCRdb retains in-frame clones only, with some absent. The sample carries over 250,000 clones, around 86% recorded once. Sequencing was done on a sample of PBMCs. These receptors originate from a man aged 35-49 years in good health and CMV-seropositive.

The chain joins TRBV2 to TRBJ2-5; 10 positions match TRBD2. Germline V CDR1 and CDR2: SNHLY, FYNNEI. Trimming at V came to 5 bases and at J to 4 bases, leaving 4 bases not matched to a gene. This CDR3 spans 14 amino acids. This CDR3 reads CASSYSSGRETQYF. The CDR3 DNA follows: TGTGCCAGCAGTTATTCTAGCGGGAGAGAGACCCAGTACTTC.

This chain links TRBV4-2 with TRBJ1-2; D is ambiguous. Germline V gives CDR1 LGHNA, CDR2 YNFKEQ. Trimming shortened V by 0 bases and J by 4 bases, and 9 bases separated the two germline ends. This CDR3 contains 14 residues. This CDR3 reads CASSQDSVSYGYTF. The CDR3 DNA sequence: TGTGCCAGCAGCCAAGATTCGGTATCCTATGGCTACACCTTC.

The V gene is TRBV19, the J gene TRBJ2-2; maybe TRBD1 (5 bases). CDR1 and CDR2 from the germline V gene are LNHDA and SQIVND (reference sequence). The length of the CDR3 is 13 residues. Trimming removed 5 bases at V and 1 base at J, with 5 bases between. In DNA, the CDR3 is TGTGCCAGTAGTGACAGGAACACCGGGGAGCTGTTTTTT. Translating gives CASSDRNTGELFF.

With respect to this clone: The same CDR3 arises from other DNA sequences in this sample as well. This chain connects TRBV30 to TRBJ2-5; no clear D. The J call may be faulty, since TRBJ2-7 better matches the DNA end. Germline V CDR1 and CDR2: GTSNPN, SVGIG (reference sequence). The CDR3 runs 11 residues. The CDR3 nucleotides are TGTGCCTGGAGTGTATCCTACGAGCAGTACTTC. Residues: CAWSVSYEQYF.

In this sample, this clone turned up once. This sequence joins TRBV7-8 and TRBJ2-5; TRBD1 matches at 9 bases. Trimming removed 6 bases from V and 5 bases from J; junction bases left unmatched: 4. This CDR3 contains 13 residues. Looked up from germline, CDR1 is SGHVS and CDR2 is FQNEAQ. Here the CDR3 reads CASSSGTGETQYF. CDR3 DNA: TGTGCCAGCAGTTCCGGGACAGGGGAGACCCAGTACTTC.

The chain couples TRBV7-9 to TRBJ2-3; no definite D call. Trimming cost V 5 bases and J 6 bases, with 12 bases left between them. Germline loops: CDR1 SEHNR, CDR2 FQNEAQ (reference sequence). CDR3 length: 13 amino acids. This CDR3 is CASSHTDSDTQYF. As DNA, the CDR3 is TGTGCCAGCAGCCACACTGACTCTGATACGCAGTATTTT.

Turning to this clone: Other DNA sequences in this sample translate to the same CDR3. V gene TRBV7-2 combines with J gene TRBJ2-7; unclear D gene. The length of the CDR3 is 13 residues. CDR1 is SGHTA and CDR2 is FQGNSA in the germline V gene. Trimming shortened V by 3 bases and J by 0 bases, and 6 bases separated the two germline ends. The CDR3 loop reads CASSLAASYEQYF. CDR3 coding DNA: TGTGCCAGCAGCTTGGCGGCCTCCTACGAGCAGTACTTC.

The chain is built from TRBV2 and TRBJ1-2; the match to TRBD1 covers 8 bases. The ends lost 1 base at V and 2 bases at J; junction bases unmatched: 0. This CDR3 is built from 14 residues. From germline, CDR1 is SNHLY and CDR2 FYNNEI. CDR3 sequence reads: CASSEDRGNYGYTF. The CDR3 DNA is TGTGCCAGCAGTGAAGACAGGGGGAACTATGGCTACACCTTC.

V gene TRBV5-1 combines with J gene TRBJ1-4; 12 positions match TRBD1. Germline V gene lookup returns CDR1 SGHRS and CDR2 YFSETQ. J lost 7 bases, V lost 8 bases, and 6 bases had no gene match. The CDR3 consists of 14 residues. The DNA of the CDR3 is TGCGCCAGTGGGACAGGGGGCAGCGGTGAAAAACTGTTTTTT. Its translation is CASGTGGSGEKLFF.

This chain connects TRBV29-1 to TRBJ2-5, with 7 bases identical to TRBD1. The J call is doubtful: the DNA matches TRBJ2-7 better. This CDR3 spans 14 amino acids. Germline CDR1 is SQVTM and CDR2 is ANQGSEA. The CDR3 nucleotides are TGCAGCGTTCGGATCCAGACAGGGTTGTACGAGCAGTACTTC. This gives the protein CSVRIQTGLYEQYF.

The V call is TRBV7-9, the J call TRBJ2-1; 9 bases fit TRBD1. Germline CDR1 reads SEHNR; CDR2 reads FQNEAQ (reference sequence). The CDR3 length is 14 residues. The V and J ends lost 8 bases and 5 bases, in that order; junction bases with no gene match: 7. The CDR3, as DNA: TGTGCCAGCCTCACCGGGACAGGGAACAATGAGCAGTTCTTC. Translating gives CASLTGTGNNEQFF.